This record looks at one T cell receptor beta chain sequence and its context. The repertoire was sequenced with immunoSEQ multiplex PCR; TCRdb's copy has only in-frame clones and lacks some. The sample holds about 200,000 clones, around 80% seen once. These data originate in a study of blood T cell repertoires in COVID-19. The length of the CDR3 is 14 residues. The germline gives CDR1 MGHRA, CDR2 YSYEKL. Trimming removed 4 bases from V and 6 bases from J, with 12 bases in between. This clonotype was obtained from a middle-aged woman with acute or convalescent COVID-19. Sequenced sample: peripheral blood. The chain has TRBV4-1 and TRBJ1-4; TRBD1 is a possible D gene (6 bases). The CDR3 DNA is TGCGCCAGCAGCCTCTACAAGGGGGATGAAAAACTGTTTTTT. This sequence encodes CASSLYKGDEKLFF.